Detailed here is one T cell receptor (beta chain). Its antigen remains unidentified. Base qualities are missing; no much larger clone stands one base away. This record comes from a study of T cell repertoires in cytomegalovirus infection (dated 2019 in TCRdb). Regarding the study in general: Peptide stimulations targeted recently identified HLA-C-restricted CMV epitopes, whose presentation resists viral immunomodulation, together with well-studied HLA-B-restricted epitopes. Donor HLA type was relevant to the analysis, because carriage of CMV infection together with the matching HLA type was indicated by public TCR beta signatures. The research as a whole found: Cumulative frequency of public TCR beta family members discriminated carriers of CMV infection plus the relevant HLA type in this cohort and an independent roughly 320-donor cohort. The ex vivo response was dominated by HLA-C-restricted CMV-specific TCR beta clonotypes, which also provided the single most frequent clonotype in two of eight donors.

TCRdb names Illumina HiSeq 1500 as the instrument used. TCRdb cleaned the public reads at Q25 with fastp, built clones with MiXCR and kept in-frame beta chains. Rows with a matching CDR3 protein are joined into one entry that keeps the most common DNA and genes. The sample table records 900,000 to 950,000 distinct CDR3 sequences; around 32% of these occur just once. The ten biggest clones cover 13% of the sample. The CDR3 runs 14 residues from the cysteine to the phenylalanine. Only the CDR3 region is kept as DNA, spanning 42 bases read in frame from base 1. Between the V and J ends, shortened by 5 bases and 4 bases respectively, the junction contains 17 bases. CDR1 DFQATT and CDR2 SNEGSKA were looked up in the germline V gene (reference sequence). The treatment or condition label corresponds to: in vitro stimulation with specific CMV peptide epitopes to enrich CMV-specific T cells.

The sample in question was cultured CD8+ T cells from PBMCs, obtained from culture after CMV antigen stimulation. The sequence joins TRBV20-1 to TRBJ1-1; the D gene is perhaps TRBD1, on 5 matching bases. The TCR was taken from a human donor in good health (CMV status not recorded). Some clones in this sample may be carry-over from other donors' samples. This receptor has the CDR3 CSAGALGGVTEAFF. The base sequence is TGCAGTGCTGGGGCTCTCGGGGGTGTCACTGAAGCTTTCTTT.